The entry below gives a single TCR beta chain sequence along with its context. The authors' processing: Amplified reference gene primers provided the basis for estimating nucleated cell counts. Only in-frame clones appear in the TCRdb table, and some are missing; sequencing was by immunoSEQ multiplex PCR. The V and J calls and clone size were taken over from that table, and D and trimming were inferred from the DNA. In the table there are around 100,000 clones, 69% of which are singletons. These data originate in a study of blood T cell repertoires in COVID-19. Study-level information: In each case, the material was cDNA or gDNA derived from T cells, B-cell-depleted T cells, or PBMCs.

Germline assignment: CDR1 LNHNV and CDR2 YYDKDF (reference sequence). The CDR3 loop spans 14 amino acids. V lost 1 base and J lost 1, with 5 bases in between. The TCR originated in an elderly man with acute or convalescent COVID-19. This sequence joins TRBV15 and TRBJ1-5; the D is unclear. Sequencing used peripheral blood. CDR3 loop: CATSRGQSNQPQHF. The CDR3 bases are TGTGCCACCAGCAGAGGGCAGAGCAATCAGCCCCAGCATTTT.